Described below is a single TCR beta chain sequence and its context. The data were taken from a study of blood T cell repertoires in COVID-19. Background on the study: Acute and convalescent COVID-19 specimens originated in the United States, Italy and Spain. The analysed material was cDNA or gDNA that came from T cells, B-cell-depleted T cells, or PBMCs.

This CDR3 region has 14 residues. Per germline, CDR1 SQVTM and CDR2 ANQGSEA. V was clipped by 6 bases and J by 3 bases; unmatched bases: 10. The authors' processing: By means of reference gene primer amplification, nucleated cell counts were estimated. Only in-frame clones appear in the TCRdb table, and some are missing; sequencing was by immunoSEQ multiplex PCR. V, J and clone size are taken as reported in that table, and D and trimming were inferred from the DNA itself. The table includes over 45,000 clones, roughly four fifths detected once. This TCR was recovered from a man aged 40-49 years with acute or convalescent COVID-19. The chain employs TRBV29-1 and TRBJ1-1, with 7 nucleotides matching TRBD1. Input material: peripheral blood. Written as DNA, the CDR3 is TGCAGCGTGGAGAGACAGGGCCCTTACACTGAAGCTTTCTTT. It is translated as CSVERQGPYTEAFF.